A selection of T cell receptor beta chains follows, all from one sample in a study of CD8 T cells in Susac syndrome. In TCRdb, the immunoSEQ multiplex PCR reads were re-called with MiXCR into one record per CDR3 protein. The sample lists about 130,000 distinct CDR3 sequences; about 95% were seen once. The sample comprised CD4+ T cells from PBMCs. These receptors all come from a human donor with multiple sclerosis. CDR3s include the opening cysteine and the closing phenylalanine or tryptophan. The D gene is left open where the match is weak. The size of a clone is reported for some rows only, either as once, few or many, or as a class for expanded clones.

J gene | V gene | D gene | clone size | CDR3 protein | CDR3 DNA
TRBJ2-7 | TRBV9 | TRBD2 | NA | CASSAPGTSGNLYEQYF | TGTGCCAGCAGCGCCCCGGGGACTAGCGGGAATTTGTACGAGCAGTACTTC
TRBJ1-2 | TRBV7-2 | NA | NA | CASSLSRGASSGYTF | TGTGCCAGCAGCTTGTCCCGGGGGGCCTCGAGTGGCTACACCTTC
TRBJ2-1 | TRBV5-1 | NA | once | CASSLLSDYNEQFF | TGCGCCAGCAGCTTGCTATCAGACTACAATGAGCAGTTCTTC
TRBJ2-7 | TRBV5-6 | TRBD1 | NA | CASSWGQGIHEQYF | TGTGCCAGCAGCTGGGGACAGGGGATCCACGAGCAGTACTTC
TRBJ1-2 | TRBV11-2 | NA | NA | CASSNPGQSRDGYTF | TGTGCCAGCAGCAACCCGGGACAATCTCGGGATGGCTACACCTTC
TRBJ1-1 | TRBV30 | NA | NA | CAWSDNMNTEAFF | TGTGCCTGGAGTGACAACATGAACACTGAAGCTTTCTTT
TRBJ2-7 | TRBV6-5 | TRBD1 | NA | CASSYRGQGYEQYF | TGTGCCAGCAGTTACCGGGGACAGGGTTACGAGCAGTACTTC
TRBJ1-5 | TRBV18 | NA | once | CASSPRGGLQPQHF | TGTGCCAGCTCACCCAGGGGTGGATTACAGCCCCAGCATTTT
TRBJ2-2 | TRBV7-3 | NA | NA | CASSDESGELFF | TGTGCCAGCAGCGATGAGAGCGGGGAGCTGTTTTTT
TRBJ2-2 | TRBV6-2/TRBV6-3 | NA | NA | CASSKDPPGELFF | TGTGCCAGCAGTAAGGACCCTCCCGGGGAGCTGTTTTTT
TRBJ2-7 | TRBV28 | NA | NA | CASSFTGGSSYEQYF | TGTGCCAGCAGTTTCACCGGGGGTAGCTCCTACGAGCAGTACTTC
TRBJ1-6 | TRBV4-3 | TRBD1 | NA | CASSPHLTGTANSPLHF | TGCGCCAGCAGCCCCCATCTAACCGGGACAGCCAATTCACCCCTCCACTTT
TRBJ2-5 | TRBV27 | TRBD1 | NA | CASSRGQGAETQYF | TGTGCCAGCAGTAGGGGACAGGGGGCCGAGACCCAGTACTTC
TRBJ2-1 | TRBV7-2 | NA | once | CASSPNGLYEQFF | TGTGCCAGCAGTCCCAACGGACTGTATGAGCAGTTCTTC
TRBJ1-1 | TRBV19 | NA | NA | CASSIGTANTEAFF | TGTGCCAGTAGTATAGGAACAGCGAACACTGAAGCTTTCTTT
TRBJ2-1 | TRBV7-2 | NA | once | CASSSILGASEQFF | TGTGCCAGCAGCTCCATACTCGGGGCGAGTGAGCAGTTCTTC
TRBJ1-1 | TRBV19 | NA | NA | CASSRDLGTEAFF | TGTGCCAGTAGTAGGGATTTGGGCACTGAAGCTTTCTTT
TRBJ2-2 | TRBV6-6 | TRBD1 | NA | CASSWGQGANTGELFF | TGTGCCAGCAGTTGGGGACAGGGCGCGAACACCGGGGAGCTGTTTTTT
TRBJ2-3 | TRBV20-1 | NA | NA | CSARSSRGVTDTQYF | TGCAGTGCGAGATCGAGCAGGGGTGTTACAGATACGCAGTATTTT
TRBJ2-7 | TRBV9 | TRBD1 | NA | CASSAAGTGLYEQYF | TGTGCCAGCAGCGCAGCCGGGACAGGGCTCTACGAGCAGTACTTC
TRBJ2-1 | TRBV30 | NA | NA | CAWSGAGRSYNEQFF | TGTGCCTGGAGTGGGGCGGGGAGGTCCTACAATGAGCAGTTCTTC
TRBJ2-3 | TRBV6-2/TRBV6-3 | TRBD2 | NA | CASSRLGRGNTDTQYF | TGTGCCAGCAGTCGCTTGGGGCGGGGGAACACAGATACGCAGTATTTT
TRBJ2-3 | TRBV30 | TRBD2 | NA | CAWDRGLAGTDTQYF | TGTGCCTGGGACCGAGGACTAGCGGGGACAGATACGCAGTATTTT
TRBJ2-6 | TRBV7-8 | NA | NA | CASSLAGTPSSGANVLTF | TGTGCCAGCAGCTTAGCCGGGACACCCAGCTCTGGGGCCAACGTCCTGACTTTC
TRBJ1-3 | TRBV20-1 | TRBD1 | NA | CSARATGGFGNTIYF | TGCAGTGCTAGAGCAACAGGGGGCTTCGGAAACACCATATATTTT
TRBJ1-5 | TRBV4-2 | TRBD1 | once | CASSQDSVQTGANQPQHF | TGTGCCAGCAGCCAAGATTCGGTACAGACAGGGGCGAATCAGCCCCAGCATTTT
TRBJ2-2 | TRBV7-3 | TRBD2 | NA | CASSRGGPGTGELFF | TGTGCCAGCAGCCGCGGGGGGCCGGGGACCGGGGAGCTGTTTTTT
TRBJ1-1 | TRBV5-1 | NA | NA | CASSLAPANTEAFF | TGCGCCAGCAGCTTAGCGCCAGCCAACACTGAAGCTTTCTTT
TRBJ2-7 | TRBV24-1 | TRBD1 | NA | CATSDLDRDAYEQYF | TGTGCCACCAGTGATCTGGACAGGGACGCCTACGAGCAGTACTTC
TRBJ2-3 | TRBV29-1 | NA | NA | CSAAASSDTQYF | TGCAGCGCCGCCGCTTCCTCAGATACGCAGTATTTT
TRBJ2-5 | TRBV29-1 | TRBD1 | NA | CSVGIGTGVGETQYF | TGCAGCGTGGGGATAGGGACAGGGGTGGGCGAGACCCAGTACTTC
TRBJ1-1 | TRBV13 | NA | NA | CASSLDRFGTLVEAFF | TGTGCCAGCAGCTTAGATCGTTTTGGGACGTTAGTAGAAGCTTTCTTT
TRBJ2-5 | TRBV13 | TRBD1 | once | CASSSRDRGMWKTQYF | TGTGCCAGCAGCTCCCGGGACAGGGGGATGTGGAAGACCCAGTACTTC
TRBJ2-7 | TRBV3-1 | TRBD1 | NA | CASSQGLRDRGNEQYF | TGTGCCAGCAGCCAAGGTCTCCGGGACAGGGGAAACGAGCAGTACTTC
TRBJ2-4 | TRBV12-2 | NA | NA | CASRPLRVPGPQDDIQYF | TGTGCAAGTCGCCCCCTCCGGGTACCGGGACCCCAGGACGACATTCAGTACTTC
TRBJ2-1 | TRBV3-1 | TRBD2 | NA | CASSRQAGVSGNEQFF | TGTGCCAGCAGCCGACAAGCGGGGGTGAGTGGCAATGAGCAGTTCTTC
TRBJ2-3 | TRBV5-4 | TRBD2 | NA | CASSSLAGAGDTQYF | TGTGCCAGCAGCTCATTAGCGGGAGCGGGGGATACGCAGTATTTT
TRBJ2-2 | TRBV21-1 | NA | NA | CASYTPGQGINGELFF | TGTGCCAGCTATACTCCGGGACAGGGGATAAACGGGGAGCTGTTTTTT
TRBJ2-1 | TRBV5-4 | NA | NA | CASSLSGVYEQFF | TGTGCCAGCAGCTTGTCGGGAGTATATGAGCAGTTCTTC
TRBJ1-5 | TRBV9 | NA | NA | CASSVEGENQPQHF | TGTGCCAGCAGCGTAGAAGGCGAGAATCAGCCCCAGCATTTT
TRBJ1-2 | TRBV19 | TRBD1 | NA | CASSSSDRAFGYTF | TGTGCCAGTAGTTCGTCGGACAGGGCCTTTGGCTACACCTTC
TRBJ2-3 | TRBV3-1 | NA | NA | CASRATASTDTQYF | TGTGCCAGCAGGGCGACAGCTAGCACAGATACGCAGTATTTT
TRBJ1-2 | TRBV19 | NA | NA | CASSIGSGYTF | TGTGCCAGTAGTATCGGGAGCGGCTACACCTTC
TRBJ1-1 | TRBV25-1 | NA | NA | CASRPRGSRDTEAFF | TGTGCCAGCAGGCCGCGTGGGTCGAGGGACACTGAAGCTTTCTTT
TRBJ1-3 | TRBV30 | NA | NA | CAWSPGLENTIYF | TGTGCCTGGAGTCCGGGGTTGGAAAACACCATATATTTT
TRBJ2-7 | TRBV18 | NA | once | CASSPKSNIGLLEQYF | TGTGCCAGCTCACCGAAGTCTAATATAGGGCTCCTCGAGCAGTACTTC
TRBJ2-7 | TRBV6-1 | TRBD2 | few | CASSLPAGSYEQYF | TGTGCCAGCAGTTTACCAGCGGGGTCCTACGAGCAGTACTTC